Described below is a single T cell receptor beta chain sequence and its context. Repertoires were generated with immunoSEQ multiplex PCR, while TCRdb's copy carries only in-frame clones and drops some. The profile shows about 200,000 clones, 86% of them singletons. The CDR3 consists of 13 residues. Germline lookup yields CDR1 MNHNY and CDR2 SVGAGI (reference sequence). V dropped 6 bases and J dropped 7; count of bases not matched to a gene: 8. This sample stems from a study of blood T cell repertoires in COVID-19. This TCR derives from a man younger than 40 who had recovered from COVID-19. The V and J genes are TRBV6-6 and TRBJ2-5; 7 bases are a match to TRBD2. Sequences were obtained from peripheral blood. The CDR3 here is CASSRGTKATQYF. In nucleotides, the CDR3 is TGTGCCAGCAGCCGTGGGACTAAGGCGACCCAGTACTTC.